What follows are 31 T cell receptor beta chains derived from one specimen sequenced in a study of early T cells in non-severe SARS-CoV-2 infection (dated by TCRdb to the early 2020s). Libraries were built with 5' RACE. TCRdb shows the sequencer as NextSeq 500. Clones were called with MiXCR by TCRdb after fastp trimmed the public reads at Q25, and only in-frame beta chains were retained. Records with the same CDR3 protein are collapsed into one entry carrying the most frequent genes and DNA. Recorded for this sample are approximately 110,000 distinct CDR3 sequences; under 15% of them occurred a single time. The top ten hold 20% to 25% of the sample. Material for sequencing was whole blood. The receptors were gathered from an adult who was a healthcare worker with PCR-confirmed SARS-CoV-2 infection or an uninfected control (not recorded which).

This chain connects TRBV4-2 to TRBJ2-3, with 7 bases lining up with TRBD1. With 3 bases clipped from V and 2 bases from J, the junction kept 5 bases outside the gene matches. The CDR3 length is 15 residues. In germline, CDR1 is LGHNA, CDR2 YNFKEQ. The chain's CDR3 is CASSQDRRTTDTQYF. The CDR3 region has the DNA TGTGCCAGCAGCCAGGACAGGAGAACCACAGATACGCAGTATTTT.

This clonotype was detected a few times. CDR3 sequence: CASSLSGGENIQYF. CDR3 nucleotides: TGTGCCAGCAGCCTTAGCGGGGGTGAAAACATTCAGTACTTC. This chain joins TRBV12-3 or TRBV12-4 and TRBJ2-4; 9 positions agree with TRBD2. The CDR3 spans 14 residues. Trimming removed 6 bases from V and 5 bases from J; junction bases left unmatched: 5.

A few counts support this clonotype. The CDR3 sequence: CASSHYPGAGYGYTF. The CDR3 DNA reads TGTGCCAGCAGCCACTACCCCGGGGCAGGCTATGGCTACACCTTC. V usage is TRBV7-2 and J usage is TRBJ1-2; D may be TRBD1 (5 bases). The V gene's germline CDR1 is SGHTA and CDR2 FQGNSA. V lost 5 bases and J lost 4, with 17 bases in between. The CDR3 consists of 15 residues.

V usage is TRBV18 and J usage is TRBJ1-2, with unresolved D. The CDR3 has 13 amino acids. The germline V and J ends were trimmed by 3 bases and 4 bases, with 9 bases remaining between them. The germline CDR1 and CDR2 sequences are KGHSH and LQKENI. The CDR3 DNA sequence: TGTGCCAGCTCACCCCGCACAATCTATGGCTACACCTTC. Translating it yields CASSPRTIYGYTF.

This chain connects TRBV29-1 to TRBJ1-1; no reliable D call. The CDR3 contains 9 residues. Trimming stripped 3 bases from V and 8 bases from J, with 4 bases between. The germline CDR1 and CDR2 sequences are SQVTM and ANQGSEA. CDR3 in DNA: TGCAGCGTTGAGGACGAAGCTTTCTTT. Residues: CSVEDEAFF.

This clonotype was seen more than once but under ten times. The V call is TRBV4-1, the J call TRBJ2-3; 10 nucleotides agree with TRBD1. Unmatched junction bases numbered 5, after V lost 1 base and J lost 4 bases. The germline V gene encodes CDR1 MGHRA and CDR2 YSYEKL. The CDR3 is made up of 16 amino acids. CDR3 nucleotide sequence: TGCGCCAGCAGCCAAGGGACAGGGGGAAGGGCAGATACGCAGTATTTT. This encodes CASSQGTGGRADTQYF.

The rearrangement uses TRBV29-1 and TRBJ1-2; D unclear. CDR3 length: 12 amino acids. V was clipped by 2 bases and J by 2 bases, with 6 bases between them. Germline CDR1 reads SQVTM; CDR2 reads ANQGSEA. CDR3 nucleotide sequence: TGCAGCGTTGAATCAGCAAACTATGGCTACACCTTC. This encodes CSVESANYGYTF.

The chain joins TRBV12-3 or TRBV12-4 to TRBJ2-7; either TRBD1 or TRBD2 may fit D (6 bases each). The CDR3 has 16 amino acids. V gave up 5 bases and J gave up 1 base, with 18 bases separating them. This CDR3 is CASSPGSRGQSYEQYF. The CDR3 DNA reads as TGTGCCAGCAGTCCTGGCTCCCGGGGGCAGTCCTACGAGCAGTACTTC.

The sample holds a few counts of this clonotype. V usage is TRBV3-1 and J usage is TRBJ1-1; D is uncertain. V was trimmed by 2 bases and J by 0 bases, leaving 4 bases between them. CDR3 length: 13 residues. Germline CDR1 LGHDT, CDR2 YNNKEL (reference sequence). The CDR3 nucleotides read TGTGCCAGCAGCCAAAGAATGAACACTGAAGCTTTCTTT. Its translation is CASSQRMNTEAFF.

CDR3 bases: TGTGCCACTCAACGAAGCGGGCAAGAGACCCAGTACTTC. This sequence encodes CATQRSGQETQYF. The J gene is TRBJ2-5, the V gene TRBV27; D may be TRBD2 (6 bases). CDR1 is MNHEY, CDR2 SMNVEV, per germline (reference sequence). V dropped 10 bases and J dropped 2 bases, with 14 bases sitting between them. The CDR3 covers 13 residues.

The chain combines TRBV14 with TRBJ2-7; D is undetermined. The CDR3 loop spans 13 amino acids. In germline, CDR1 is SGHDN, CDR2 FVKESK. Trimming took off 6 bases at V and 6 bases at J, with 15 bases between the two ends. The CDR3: CASRPPGVGEQYF. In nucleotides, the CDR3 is TGTGCCAGCAGACCCCCCGGAGTTGGCGAGCAGTACTTC.

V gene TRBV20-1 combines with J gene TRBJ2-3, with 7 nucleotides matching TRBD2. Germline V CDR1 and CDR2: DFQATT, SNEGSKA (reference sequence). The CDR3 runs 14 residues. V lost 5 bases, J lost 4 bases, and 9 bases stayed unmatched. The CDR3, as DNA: TGCAGTGCTGATGCTGGGGGGGAGGCAGATACGCAGTATTTT. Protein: CSADAGGEADTQYF.

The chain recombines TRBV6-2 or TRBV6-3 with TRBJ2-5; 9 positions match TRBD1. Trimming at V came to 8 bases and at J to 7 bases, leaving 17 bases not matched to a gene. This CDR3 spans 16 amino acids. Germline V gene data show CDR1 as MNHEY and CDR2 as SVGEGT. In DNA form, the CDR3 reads TGTGCCAGCGGCGAGAGGGCGGACAGGGGAAAAGGGACCCAGTACTTC. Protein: CASGERADRGKGTQYF.

CDR3 coding DNA: TGTGCCAGCAGTTTAAGGGGGGGCCACGAAAACATTCAGTACTTC. Amino acid sequence: CASSLRGGHENIQYF. The chain joins TRBV27 to TRBJ2-4, with D maybe TRBD2 (7 bases). The CDR3 extends over 15 amino acids. Germline V gene lookup returns CDR1 MNHEY and CDR2 SMNVEV (reference sequence). Trimming stripped 2 bases from V and 5 bases from J, with 13 bases between.

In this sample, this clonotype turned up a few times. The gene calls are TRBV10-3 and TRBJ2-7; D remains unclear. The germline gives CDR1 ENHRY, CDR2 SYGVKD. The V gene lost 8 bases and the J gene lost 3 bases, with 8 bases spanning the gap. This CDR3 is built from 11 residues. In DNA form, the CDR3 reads TGTGCCATCGGCGGAGACTACGAGCAGTACTTC. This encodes CAIGGDYEQYF.

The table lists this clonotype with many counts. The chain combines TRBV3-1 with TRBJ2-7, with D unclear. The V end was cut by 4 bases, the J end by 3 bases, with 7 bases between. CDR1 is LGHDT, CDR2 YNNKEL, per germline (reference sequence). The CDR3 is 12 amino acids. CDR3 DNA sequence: TGTGCCAGCAGCCGAGCGAGCTACGAGCAGTACTTC. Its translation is CASSRASYEQYF.

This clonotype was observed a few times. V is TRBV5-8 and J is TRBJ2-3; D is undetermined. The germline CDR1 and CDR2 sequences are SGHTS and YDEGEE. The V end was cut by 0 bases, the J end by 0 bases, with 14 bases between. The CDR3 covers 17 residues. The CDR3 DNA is TGTGCCAGCAGCTTGGTACTCCTTACCGCTAGCACAGATACGCAGTATTTT. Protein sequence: CASSLVLLTASTDTQYF.

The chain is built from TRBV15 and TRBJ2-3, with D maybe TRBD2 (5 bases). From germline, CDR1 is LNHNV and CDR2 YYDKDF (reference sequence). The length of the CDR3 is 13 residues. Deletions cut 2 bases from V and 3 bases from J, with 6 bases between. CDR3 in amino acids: CATSRTSTDTQYF. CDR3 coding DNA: TGTGCCACCAGCAGAACTAGTACAGATACGCAGTATTTT.

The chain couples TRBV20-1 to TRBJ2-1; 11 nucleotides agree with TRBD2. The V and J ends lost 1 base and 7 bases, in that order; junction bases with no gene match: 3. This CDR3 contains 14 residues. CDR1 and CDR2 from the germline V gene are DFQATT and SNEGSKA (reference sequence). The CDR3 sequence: CSARAASGGNEQFF. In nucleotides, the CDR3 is TGCAGTGCTAGAGCGGCTAGCGGGGGGAATGAGCAGTTCTTC.

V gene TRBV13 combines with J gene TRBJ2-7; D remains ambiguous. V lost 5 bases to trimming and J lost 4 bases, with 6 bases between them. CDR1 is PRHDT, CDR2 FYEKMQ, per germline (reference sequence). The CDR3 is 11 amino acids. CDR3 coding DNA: TGTGCCAGCAGCCGGGCTTACGAGCAGTACTTC. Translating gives CASSRAYEQYF.

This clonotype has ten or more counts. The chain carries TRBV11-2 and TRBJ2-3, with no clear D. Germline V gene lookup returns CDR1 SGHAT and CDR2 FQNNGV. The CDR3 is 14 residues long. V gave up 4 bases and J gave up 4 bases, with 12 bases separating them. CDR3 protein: CASSWAGEADTQYF. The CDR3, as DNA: TGTGCCAGCAGCTGGGCAGGCGAAGCAGATACGCAGTATTTT.

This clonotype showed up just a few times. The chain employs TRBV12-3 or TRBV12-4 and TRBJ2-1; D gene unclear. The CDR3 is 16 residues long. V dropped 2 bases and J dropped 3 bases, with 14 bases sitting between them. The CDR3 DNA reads TGTGCCAGCAGTTTACGGTTGGGTACGTTCTACAATGAGCAGTTCTTC. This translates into CASSLRLGTFYNEQFF.

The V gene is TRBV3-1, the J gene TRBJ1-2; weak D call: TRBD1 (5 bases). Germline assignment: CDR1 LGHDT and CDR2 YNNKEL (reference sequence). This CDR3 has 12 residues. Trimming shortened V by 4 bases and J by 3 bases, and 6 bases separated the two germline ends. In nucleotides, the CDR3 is TGTGCCAGCAGCCGAGGGGACTATGGCTACACCTTC. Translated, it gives CASSRGDYGYTF.

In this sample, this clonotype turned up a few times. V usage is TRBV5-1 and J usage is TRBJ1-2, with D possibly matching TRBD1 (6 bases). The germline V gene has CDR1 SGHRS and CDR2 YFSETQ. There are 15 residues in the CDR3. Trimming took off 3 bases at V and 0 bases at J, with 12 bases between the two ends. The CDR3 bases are TGCGCCAGCAGCTCACAGGGAAGAGCTAACTATGGCTACACCTTC. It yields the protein CASSSQGRANYGYTF.

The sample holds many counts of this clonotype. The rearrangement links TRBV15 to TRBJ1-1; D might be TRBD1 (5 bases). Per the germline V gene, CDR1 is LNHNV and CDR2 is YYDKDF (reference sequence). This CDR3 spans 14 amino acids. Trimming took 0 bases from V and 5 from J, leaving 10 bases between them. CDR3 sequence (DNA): TGTGCCACCAGCAGAGAAGGGGAGTTGACTGAAGCTTTCTTT. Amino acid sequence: CATSREGELTEAFF.

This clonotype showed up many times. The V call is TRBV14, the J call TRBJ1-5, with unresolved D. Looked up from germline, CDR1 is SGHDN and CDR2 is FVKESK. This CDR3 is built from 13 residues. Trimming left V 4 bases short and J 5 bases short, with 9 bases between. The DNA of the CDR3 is TGTGCCAGCAGCCTCTCAGCACATCAGCCCCAGCATTTT. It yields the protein CASSLSAHQPQHF.

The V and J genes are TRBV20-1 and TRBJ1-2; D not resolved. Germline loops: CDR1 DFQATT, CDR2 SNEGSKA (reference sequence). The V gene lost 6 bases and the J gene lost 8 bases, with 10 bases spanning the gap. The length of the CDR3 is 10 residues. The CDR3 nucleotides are TGCAGTGCCCTCTTTGAGGGCTACACCTTC. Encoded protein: CSALFEGYTF.

CDR3 sequence: CASSPPPGQSPRDTQYF. The CDR3 region has the DNA TGTGCCAGCAGCCCCCCTCCAGGGCAATCCCCCCGGGATACGCAGTATTTT. The genes are TRBV11-2 and TRBJ2-3, with a weak D call TRBD1 (5 bases). V was clipped by 5 bases and J by 6 bases, with 24 bases between them. CDR3 length: 17 residues. From germline, CDR1 is SGHAT and CDR2 FQNNGV.

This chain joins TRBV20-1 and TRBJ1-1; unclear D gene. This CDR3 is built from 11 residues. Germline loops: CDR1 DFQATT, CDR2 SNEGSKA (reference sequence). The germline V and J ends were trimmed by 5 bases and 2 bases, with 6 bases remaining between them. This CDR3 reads CSARRNTEAFF. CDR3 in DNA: TGCAGTGCTCGACGTAACACTGAAGCTTTCTTT.

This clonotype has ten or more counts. The DNA of the CDR3 is TGTGCCAGCTCACTGGACAGGGCCTCCTACGAGCAGTACTTC. Translated, it gives CASSLDRASYEQYF. J is TRBJ2-7 and V is TRBV18; 8 bases map to TRBD1. V gave up 4 bases and J gave up 0 bases; unmatched junction bases: 2. The germline gives CDR1 KGHSH, CDR2 LQKENI. The CDR3 spans 14 residues.

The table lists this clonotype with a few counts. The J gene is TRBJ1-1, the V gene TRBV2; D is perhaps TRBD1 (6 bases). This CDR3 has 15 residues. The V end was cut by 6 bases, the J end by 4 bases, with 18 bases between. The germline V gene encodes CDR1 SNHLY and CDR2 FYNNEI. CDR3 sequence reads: CASRTEARGGTEAFF. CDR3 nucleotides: TGTGCCAGCAGAACCGAGGCTAGGGGGGGCACTGAAGCTTTCTTT.